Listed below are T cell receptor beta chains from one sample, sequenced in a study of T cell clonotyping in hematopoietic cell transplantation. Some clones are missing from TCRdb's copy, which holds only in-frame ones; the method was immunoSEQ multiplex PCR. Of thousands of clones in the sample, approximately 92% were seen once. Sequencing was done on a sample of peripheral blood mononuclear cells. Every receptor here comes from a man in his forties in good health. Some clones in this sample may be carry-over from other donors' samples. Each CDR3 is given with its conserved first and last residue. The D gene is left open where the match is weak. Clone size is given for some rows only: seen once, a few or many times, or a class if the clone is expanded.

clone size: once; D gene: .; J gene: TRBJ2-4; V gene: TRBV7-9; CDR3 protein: CASSFGDWGAKNIQYF; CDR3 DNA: TGTGCCAGCAGCTTCGGGGACTGGGGAGCCAAAAACATTCAGTACTTC
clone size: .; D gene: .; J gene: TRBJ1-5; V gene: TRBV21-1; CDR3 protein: CASPLRGRASNQPQHF; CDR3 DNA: TGTGCCAGCCCCCTGAGGGGCAGGGCTAGCAATCAGCCCCAGCATTTT
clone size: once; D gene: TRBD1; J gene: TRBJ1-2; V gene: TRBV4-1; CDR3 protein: CASSQEGQVLGYTF; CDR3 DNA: TGCGCCAGCAGCCAAGAGGGACAGGTTCTAGGCTACACCTTC
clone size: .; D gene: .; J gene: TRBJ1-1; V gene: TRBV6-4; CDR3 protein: CASSEREGDTEAFF; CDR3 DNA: TGTGCCAGCAGTGAAAGGGAAGGGGACACTGAAGCTTTCTTT
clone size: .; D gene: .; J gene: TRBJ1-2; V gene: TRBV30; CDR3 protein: CAWSALVQGSDGYTF; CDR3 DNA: TGTGCCTGGAGTGCTCTCGTTCAGGGATCGGATGGCTACACCTTC
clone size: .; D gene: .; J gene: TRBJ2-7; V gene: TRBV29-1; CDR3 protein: CSAQGQTYEQYF; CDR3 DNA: TGCAGCGCCCAGGGCCAGACCTACGAGCAGTACTTC
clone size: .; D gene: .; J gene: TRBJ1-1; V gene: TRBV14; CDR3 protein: CASSPFGGAEAFF; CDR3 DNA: TGTGCCAGCAGCCCCTTCGGGGGGGCTGAAGCTTTCTTT
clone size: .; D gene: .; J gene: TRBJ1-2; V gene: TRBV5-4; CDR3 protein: CASSDGTVGNGYTF; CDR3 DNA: TGTGCCAGCAGCGACGGGACCGTAGGCAATGGCTACACCTTC
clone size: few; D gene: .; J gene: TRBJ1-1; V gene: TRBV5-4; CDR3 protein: CEARALFYMNTEAFF; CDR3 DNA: TGCGAGGCCAGGGCACTGTTTTATATGAACACTGAAGCTTTCTTT
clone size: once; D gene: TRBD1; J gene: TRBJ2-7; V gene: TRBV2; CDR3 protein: CASRDRDVSYEQYF; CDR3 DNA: TGTGCCAGCAGGGACAGGGATGTGTCCTACGAGCAGTACTTC
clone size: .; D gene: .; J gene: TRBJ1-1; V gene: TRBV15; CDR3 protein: CATSRRFAAASGTEAFF; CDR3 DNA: TGTGCCACCAGCCGCCGGTTTGCGGCAGCCTCGGGCACTGAAGCTTTCTTT
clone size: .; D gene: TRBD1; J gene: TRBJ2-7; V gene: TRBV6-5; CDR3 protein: CASSGTGRPYEQYF; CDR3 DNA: TGTGCCAGCAGTGGGACAGGGAGACCCTACGAGCAGTACTTC
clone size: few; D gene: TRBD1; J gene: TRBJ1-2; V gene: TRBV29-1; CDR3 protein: CSAGTGRGVNYGYTF; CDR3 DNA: TGCAGCGCAGGGACAGGGAGGGGGGTTAACTATGGCTACACCTTC
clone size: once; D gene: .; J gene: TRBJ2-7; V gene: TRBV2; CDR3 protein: CASSVDLRGQYF; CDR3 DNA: TGTGCCAGCAGCGTGGACCTACGGGGGCAGTACTTC
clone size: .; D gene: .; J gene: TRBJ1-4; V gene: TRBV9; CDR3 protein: CASSVGGSTEKLFF; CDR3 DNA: TGTGCCAGCAGCGTAGGGGGGTCGACGGAAAAACTGTTTTTT
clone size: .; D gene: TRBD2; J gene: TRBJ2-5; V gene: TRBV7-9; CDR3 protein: CASSPSLRGTETQYF; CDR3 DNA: TGTGCCAGCAGCCCTTCATTGCGGGGGACGGAGACCCAGTACTTC
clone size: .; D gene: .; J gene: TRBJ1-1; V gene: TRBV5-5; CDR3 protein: CASSRIGDTEAFF; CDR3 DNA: TGTGCCAGCAGCCGCATAGGAGACACTGAAGCTTTCTTT
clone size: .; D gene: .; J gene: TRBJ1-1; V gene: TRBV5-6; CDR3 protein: CASSLYFQTFF; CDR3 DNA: TGTGCCAGCAGCTTGTACTTCCAAACGTTCTTT
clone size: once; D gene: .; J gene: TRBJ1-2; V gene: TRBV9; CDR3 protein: CASSVDVRPPGPYGYTF; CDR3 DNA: TGTGCCAGCAGCGTAGACGTGCGTCCCCCGGGCCCCTATGGCTACACCTTC
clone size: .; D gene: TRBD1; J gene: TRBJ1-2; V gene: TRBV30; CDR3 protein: CAWGTGLPRRGYTF; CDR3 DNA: TGTGCCTGGGGGACAGGGCTCCCCCGCCGGGGCTACACCTTC
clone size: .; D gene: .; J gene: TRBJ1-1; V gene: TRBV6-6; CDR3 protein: CASRRSGTEAFF; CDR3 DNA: TGTGCCAGCAGGAGGTCGGGCACTGAAGCTTTCTTT
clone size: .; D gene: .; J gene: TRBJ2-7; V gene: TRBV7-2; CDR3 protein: CASSLDQSASYEQYF; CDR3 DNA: TGTGCCAGCAGCTTAGATCAGTCGGCCTCCTACGAGCAGTACTTC
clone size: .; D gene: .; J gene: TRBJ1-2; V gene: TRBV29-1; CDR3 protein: CSVGVGRGINYGYTF; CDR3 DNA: TGCAGCGTTGGTGTGGGCAGGGGCATTAACTATGGCTACACCTTC
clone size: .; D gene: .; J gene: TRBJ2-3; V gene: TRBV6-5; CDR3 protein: CASSYSGGEYF; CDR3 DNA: TGTGCCAGCAGTTACTCCGGAGGGGAGTATTTT
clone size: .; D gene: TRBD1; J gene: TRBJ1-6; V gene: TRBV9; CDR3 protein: CASSAMDRGGNSPLHF; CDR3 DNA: TGTGCCAGCAGCGCAATGGACAGGGGCGGGAATTCACCCCTCCACTTT
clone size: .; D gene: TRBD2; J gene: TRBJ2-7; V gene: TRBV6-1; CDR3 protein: CASSEVGRGGGYEQYF; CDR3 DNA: TGTGCCAGCAGTGAAGTTGGGAGGGGAGGCGGCTACGAGCAGTACTTC
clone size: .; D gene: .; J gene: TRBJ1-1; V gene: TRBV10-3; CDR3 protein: CAIKGAGADTEAFF; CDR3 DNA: TGTGCCATCAAGGGAGCAGGGGCGGACACTGAAGCTTTCTTT
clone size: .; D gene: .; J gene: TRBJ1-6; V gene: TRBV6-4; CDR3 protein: CASSDRDNSPLHF; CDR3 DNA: TGTGCCAGCAGTGACAGGGATAATTCACCCCTCCACTTT
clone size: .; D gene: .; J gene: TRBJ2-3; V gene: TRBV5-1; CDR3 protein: CASSLGVGGNTDTQYF; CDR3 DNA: TGCGCCAGCAGCTTGGGGGTAGGGGGGAACACAGATACGCAGTATTTT
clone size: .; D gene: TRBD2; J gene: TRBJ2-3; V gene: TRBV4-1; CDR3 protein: CASSQDGSSGGRPSTDTQYF; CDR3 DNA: TGCGCCAGCAGCCAAGATGGGTCTAGCGGGGGCCGCCCTAGCACAGATACGCAGTATTTT
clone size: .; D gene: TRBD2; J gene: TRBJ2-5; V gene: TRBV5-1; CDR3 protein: CASSLDAGGPETQYF; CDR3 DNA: TGCGCCAGCAGCTTGGATGCGGGGGGGCCCGAGACCCAGTACTTC
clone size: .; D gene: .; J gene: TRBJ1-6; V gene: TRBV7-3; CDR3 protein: CASSQGTGANSPLHF; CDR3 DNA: TGTGCCAGCAGCCAAGGGACCGGGGCAAATTCACCCCTCCACTTT
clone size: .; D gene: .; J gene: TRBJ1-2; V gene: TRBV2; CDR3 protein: CASSDLGNYGYTF; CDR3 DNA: TGTGCCAGCAGTGATTTGGGGAACTATGGCTACACCTTC
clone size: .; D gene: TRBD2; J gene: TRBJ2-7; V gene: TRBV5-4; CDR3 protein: CASSWGGGQAYEQYF; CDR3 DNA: TGTGCCAGCAGCTGGGGCGGGGGGCAAGCCTACGAGCAGTACTTC
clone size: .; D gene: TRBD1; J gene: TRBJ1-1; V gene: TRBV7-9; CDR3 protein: CASSQTGGNTEAFF; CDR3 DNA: TGTGCCAGCAGTCAAACAGGGGGAAACACTGAAGCTTTCTTT
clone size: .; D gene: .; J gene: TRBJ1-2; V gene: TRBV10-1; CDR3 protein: CASSEEGSNYGYTF; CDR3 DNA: TGCGCCAGCAGTGAGGAGGGTTCTAACTATGGCTACACCTTC
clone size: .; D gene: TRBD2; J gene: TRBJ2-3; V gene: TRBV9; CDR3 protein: CASSVDPGGLGDTQYF; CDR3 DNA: TGTGCCAGCAGCGTAGACCCGGGGGGGCTGGGAGATACGCAGTATTTT
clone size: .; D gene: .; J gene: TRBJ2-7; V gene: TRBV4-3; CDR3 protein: CASSQDQGPPWEYF; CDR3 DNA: TGCGCCAGCAGCCAAGATCAGGGCCCGCCCTGGGAGTACTTC
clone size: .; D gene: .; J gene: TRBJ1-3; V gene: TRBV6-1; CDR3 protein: CASQTDSGNTIYF; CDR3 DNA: TGTGCCAGCCAGACAGACTCTGGAAACACCATATATTTT
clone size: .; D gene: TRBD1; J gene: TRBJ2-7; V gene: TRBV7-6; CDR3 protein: CASSLLQGPYEQYF; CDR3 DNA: TGTGCCAGCAGCTTATTACAGGGGCCCTACGAGCAGTACTTC
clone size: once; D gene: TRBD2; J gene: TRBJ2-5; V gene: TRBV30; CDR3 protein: CAWKLAGGGETQYF; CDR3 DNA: TGTGCCTGGAAGTTAGCGGGAGGGGGAGAGACCCAGTACTTC
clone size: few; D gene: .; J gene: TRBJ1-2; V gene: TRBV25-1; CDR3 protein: CASSEWLSGPPFTF; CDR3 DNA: TGTGCCAGCAGTGAATGGCTATCCGGGCCCCCCTTCACCTTC
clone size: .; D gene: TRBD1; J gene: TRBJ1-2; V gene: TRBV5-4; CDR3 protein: CASRRDRDVFGYTF; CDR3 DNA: TGTGCCAGTCGGCGTGACAGGGACGTCTTCGGCTACACCTTC
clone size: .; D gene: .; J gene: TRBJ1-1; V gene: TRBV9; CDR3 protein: CASSVGFQGLGFF; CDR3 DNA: TGTGCCAGCAGCGTAGGGTTTCAGGGATTAGGTTTCTTT